Following are 26 T cell receptor beta chains from one sample sequenced in a study of blood T cells in healthy people across ages. A second PCR, run for about 7 to 11 cycles, used a sample-barcoded 5' primer plus a J-beta primer mix. A single record per CDR3 protein comes from TCRdb applying MiXCR to the 5' RACE reads. The table includes around 900,000 distinct CDR3 sequences, about 30% detected once. The material sequenced was blood. The source of these receptors is a woman of 80 years or more in good health.

Remarks on this clonotype: A clone one base away is much larger, so this may be a read error. The V and J genes are TRBV27 and TRBJ2-1; 10 bases match TRBD2. V lost 2 bases and J lost 10; bases outside the gene matches: 17. Germline CDR1 MNHEY, CDR2 SMNVEV (reference sequence). This CDR3 is built from 18 residues. CDR3 sequence reads: CASSLERGGPQSSYEQFF. As DNA, the CDR3 is TGTGCCAGCAGTTTAGAGCGGGGGGGCCCTCAGAGCTCCTACGAGCAGTTCTTC.

As to this clonotype: It may be a read error: a sequence one base away is much more abundant. No conserved phenylalanine or tryptophan ends this CDR3, so it is likely a read error. The V gene is TRBV27, the J gene TRBJ2-1, with no clear D. Per the germline V gene, CDR1 is MNHEY and CDR2 is SMNVEV (reference sequence). The CDR3 is 13 residues long. V was shortened by 7 bases and J by 8 bases, with 15 bases between the two germline ends. CDR3 nucleotides: TGTGCCAGCATGGGGATGCCCGGCGATGAGCAGTTCTTA. Amino acid sequence: CASMGMPGDEQFL.

This clonotype was detected many times. The chain uses TRBV18 and TRBJ2-7, with a weak D call TRBD1 (5 bases). Trimming shortened V by 8 bases and J by 0 bases, and 14 bases separated the two germline ends. CDR3 length: 14 amino acids. Germline values: CDR1 KGHSH, CDR2 LQKENI. CDR3 DNA: TGTGCCAGCAGTCCCCAGGGAAACTCCTACGAGCAGTACTTC. As protein: CASSPQGNSYEQYF.

In the case of this clonotype: A much larger clone differs by one base, so this may be a read error. The rearrangement uses TRBV5-1 and TRBJ2-1; possibly TRBD2 for D (5 bases). With the DNA end fitting TRBJ2-7 better, the J assignment may be wrong. The germline gives CDR1 SGHRS, CDR2 YFSETQ. The CDR3 has 14 residues. CDR3 residues: CASSLGEFNNEQYF. Here the CDR3 DNA reads TGCGCCAGCAGCTTGGGGGAGTTCAACAATGAGCAGTACTTC.

Comment on this clonotype: A much bigger clone sits one base away, suggesting this may be a read error. V gene TRBV7-6 combines with J gene TRBJ1-2; D is perhaps TRBD1 (6 bases). Germline V gene data show CDR1 as SGHVS and CDR2 as FNYEAQ. V was shortened by 1 base and J by 7 bases, with 13 bases between the two germline ends. The CDR3 is 14 amino acids. This CDR3 is CASSLGGGSCGYTF. DNA of the CDR3: TGTGCCAGCAGCTTAGGAGGGGGATCTTGTGGCTACACCTTC. The full variable domain, with the rest looked up from reference TRBV7-6 and TRBJ1-2, is GAGVSQSPRYKVTKRGQDVALRCDPISGHVSLYWYRQALGQGPEFLTYFNYEAQQDKSGLPNDRFSAERPEGSISTLTIQRTEQRDSAMYRCASSLGGGSCGYTFGSGTRLTVV.

With regard to this clonotype: Relative to the germline gene, one junction end is altered; a read error may explain this. The chain recombines TRBV27 with TRBJ2-3; D is possibly TRBD1 or TRBD2 (6 bases each). This CDR3 has 13 residues. Germline V CDR1 and CDR2: MNHEY, SMNVEV (reference sequence). CDR3 bases: TGTGCCAGCAGTAAACCGGGGGCAGATATGCAGTATTTT. This gives the protein CASSKPGADMQYF.

The rearrangement uses TRBV7-2 and TRBJ2-7; D unclear. Germline V CDR1 and CDR2: SGHTA, FQGNSA. Trimming took off 5 bases at V and 0 bases at J, with 11 bases between the two ends. The CDR3 covers 14 residues. CDR3 residues: CASSVGRTSYEQYF. The CDR3 DNA is TGTGCCAGCAGCGTCGGACGCACCTCCTACGAGCAGTACTTC.

About this clonotype: A much larger clone lies one base from this, so it may be a read error. This chain connects TRBV5-1 to TRBJ2-3, with 7 bases fitting TRBD2. With 0 bases clipped from V and 4 bases from J, the junction kept 8 bases outside the gene matches. Germline assignment: CDR1 SGHRS and CDR2 YFSETQ. The CDR3 consists of 16 residues. CDR3 residues: CASSLGRRGSADTQYF. CDR3 bases: TGCGCCAGCAGCTTGGGGAGGCGGGGGAGCGCAGATACGCAGTATTTT.

The chain links TRBV6-2 or TRBV6-3 to TRBJ1-1; TRBD1 agrees at 8 bases. Looked up from germline, CDR1 is MNHEY and CDR2 is SVGEGT. The CDR3 totals 17 residues. Trimming at V came to 2 bases and at J to 1 base, leaving 9 bases not matched to a gene. The CDR3 loop is CASSYLVDRARNTEAFF. In nucleotides, the CDR3 is TGTGCCAGCAGTTACCTCGTGGACAGGGCGAGGAACACTGAAGCTTTCTTT.

This clonotype was observed at least ten times. The chain carries TRBV7-2 and TRBJ2-5; D might be TRBD1 (5 bases). The CDR3 runs 11 residues. V was shortened by 4 bases and J by 9 bases, with 9 bases between the two germline ends. CDR1 SGHTA and CDR2 FQGNSA come from the germline V gene. The DNA for the CDR3 is TGTGCCAGCAGCTCCATGGGGCCCCAGTACTTC. Protein: CASSSMGPQYF.

CDR3 amino acids: CASRHGGTEQFF. The CDR3 DNA reads TGTGCCAGCAGGCACGGCGGGACAGAGCAGTTCTTC. The V call is TRBV6-2 or TRBV6-3, the J call TRBJ2-1; perhaps D is TRBD1 or TRBD2 (6 bases each). The CDR3 extends over 12 amino acids. In germline, CDR1 is MNHEY, CDR2 SVGEGT. V shed 6 bases and J shed 10 bases, with 13 bases lying between them.

This chain uses TRBV4-3 with TRBJ1-1; 7 nucleotides line up with TRBD1. This CDR3 has 14 amino acids. CDR1 is LGHNA, CDR2 YSLEER, per germline. After removal of 4 bases from V and 7 bases from J, the junction contained 9 bases not matched to a gene. The CDR3, as DNA: TGCGCCAGCAGCCGCCCCGGGACAGCGAGTGAAGCTTTCTTT. This sequence encodes CASSRPGTASEAFF.

This clonotype has a count of ten or more. The gene calls are TRBV7-2 and TRBJ2-1, with D unresolved. The ends were cut back, 7 bases at V and 9 bases at J, with 16 bases in the middle. CDR1 and CDR2 from the germline V gene are SGHTA and FQGNSA. The CDR3 has 13 residues. The CDR3 DNA is TGTGCCAGCATCCCAACGTCCGGCGGTGAGCAGTTCTTC. It translates to CASIPTSGGEQFF.

Note on this clonotype: This may come from a read error, since a much larger clone is one base off. The gene calls are TRBV27 and TRBJ2-5, with TRBD2 matching over 7 bases. V was pared by 3 bases and J by 7 bases, with 11 bases of the junction left unmatched. CDR1 and CDR2 from the germline V gene are MNHEY and SMNVEV (reference sequence). This CDR3 region has 15 residues. The CDR3 coding sequence is TGTGCCAGCAGTTTTAAACGCAGGTGGGGGGGGACCCAGTACTTC. Amino acid sequence: CASSFKRRWGGTQYF.

This clonotype appeared many times. The gene calls are TRBV5-1 and TRBJ2-1; a possible D gene is TRBD2 (7 bases). Germline V gene data show CDR1 as SGHRS and CDR2 as YFSETQ. The CDR3 spans 14 residues. Trimming pared 4 bases from V and 7 bases from J, leaving 15 bases between. CDR3 in amino acids: CASSQAGQENEQFF. DNA of the CDR3: TGCGCCAGCAGCCAAGCGGGACAAGAAAATGAGCAGTTCTTC.

On this clonotype itself: Its ends do not fully match the called genes, so a read error is possible. CDR3 sequence reads: CSVASNTGERFF. CDR3 DNA: TGCAGCGTCGCGAGTAACACCGGGGAGCGGTTTTTT. The V and J genes are TRBV29-1 and TRBJ2-2, with D perhaps matching TRBD2 (5 bases). Per the germline V gene, CDR1 is SQVTM and CDR2 is ANQGSEA. CDR3 length: 12 residues.

This clonotype was observed a few times. The J gene is TRBJ2-3, the V gene TRBV20-1; D is perhaps TRBD1 (6 bases). V dropped 5 bases and J dropped 7 bases, with 13 bases sitting between them. Germline V gene sequence: CDR1 DFQATT, CDR2 SNEGSKA (reference sequence). The CDR3 has 12 residues. CDR3 region: CSAELQGNTQYF. CDR3 nucleotide sequence: TGCAGTGCTGAGCTACAGGGAAATACGCAGTATTTT.

This rearrangement joins TRBV6-2 or TRBV6-3 to TRBJ2-5, with 8 bases matching TRBD2. CDR1 and CDR2 from the germline V gene are MNHEY and SVGEGT. The length of the CDR3 is 16 residues. V shed 6 bases, J shed 5 bases, and the junction held 14 bases outside the gene matches. CDR3 protein: CASSRSAGGMLETQYF. Written as DNA, the CDR3 is TGTGCCAGCAGCCGGTCCGCGGGGGGAATGTTGGAGACCCAGTACTTC.

Turning to this clonotype: One end of the junction varies from germline; a read error may be responsible. The V call is TRBV18, the J call TRBJ2-6; 7 bases map to TRBD1. Germline V gives CDR1 KGHSH, CDR2 LQKENI. The CDR3 covers 18 residues. Written as DNA, the CDR3 is TGTGCCAGCTCACTACAGGGGATATCGAAATCTGGGGCCAACGTCCAGACTTTC. The encoded protein is CASSLQGISKSGANVQTF.

Comment on this clonotype: A much larger clone lies a single base off, so this may be a read error. This chain joins TRBV5-5 and TRBJ1-2, with D unresolved. Germline-derived CDR1 and CDR2 are SGHKS and YYEKEE (reference sequence). This CDR3 comprises 13 residues. V was pared by 4 bases and J by 6 bases, with 13 bases between. This CDR3 reads CASSLGIRNGYTF. The DNA of the CDR3 is TGTGCCAGCAGCCTCGGGATCCGAAATGGCTACACCTTC.

At least ten counts were recorded for this clonotype. The rearrangement joins TRBV7-2 to TRBJ2-7; D may be TRBD1 (5 bases). From germline, CDR1 is SGHTA and CDR2 FQGNSA. The CDR3 is 14 amino acids. The V end was cut by 1 base, the J end by 2 bases, with 9 bases between. The CDR3 loop reads CASSLGMGPYEQYF. DNA for the CDR3: TGTGCCAGCAGCTTAGGTATGGGGCCCTACGAGCAGTACTTC.

The chain recombines TRBV6-5 with TRBJ1-6; D may be TRBD1 (6 bases). Germline V CDR1 and CDR2: MNHEY, SVGAGI. V was trimmed by 7 bases and J by 10 bases, leaving 14 bases between them. The CDR3 has 13 residues. The CDR3 loop reads CASNGGRGSPLHF. The DNA for the CDR3 is TGTGCCAGCAATGGGGGGCGGGGATCACCCCTCCACTTT.

This clonotype has just a few counts. The chain joins TRBV20-1 to TRBJ1-2; D remains unclear. Trimming took 1 base from V and 8 from J, leaving 14 bases between them. The length of the CDR3 is 13 residues. Per the germline V gene, CDR1 is DFQATT and CDR2 is SNEGSKA (reference sequence). CDR3 nucleotide sequence: TGCAGTGCTAGAGTACTATTCGAGGGCGGCTACACCTTC. The encoded protein is CSARVLFEGGYTF.

This clonotype was observed many times. The V and J genes are TRBV9 and TRBJ2-5; D not resolved. Per the germline V gene, CDR1 is SGDLS and CDR2 is YYNGEE. The germline V and J ends were trimmed by 0 bases and 5 bases, with 8 bases remaining between them. This CDR3 region has 13 residues. The DNA for the CDR3 is TGTGCCAGCAGCGTAGATCCCGGGGAGACCCAGTACTTC. Its translation: CASSVDPGETQYF.

This clonotype was detected ten times or more. This sequence joins TRBV2 and TRBJ2-1; 8 bases are a match to TRBD1. The trim removed 7 bases at V and 0 bases at J, leaving 5 bases unmatched. The CDR3 covers 15 residues. Germline V gene data show CDR1 as SNHLY and CDR2 as FYNNEI. CDR3 loop: CASTRQGLSYNEQFF. DNA of the CDR3: TGTGCCAGCACTAGACAGGGGCTCTCCTACAATGAGCAGTTCTTC.

This clonotype was recorded at least ten times. J is TRBJ2-3 and V is TRBV20-1; 9 nucleotides match TRBD2. Germline V gives CDR1 DFQATT, CDR2 SNEGSKA (reference sequence). The CDR3 covers 14 residues. The CDR3 sequence: CSPPETSGLDTQYF. The CDR3, as DNA: TGCAGCCCACCCGAGACTAGCGGTCTAGATACGCAGTATTTT.